The 14 T cell receptor beta chains reported below all come from one sample, sequenced in a study of blood T cell repertoires in COVID-19. The repertoire was sequenced with immunoSEQ multiplex PCR; TCRdb's copy has only in-frame clones and lacks some. The sample lists over 150,000 clones, 91% seen once, with 0.45% to 0.65% in the top ten. The sample comprised peripheral blood. Every receptor here comes from a man aged 50 to 60 with acute or convalescent COVID-19.

V usage is TRBV2 and J usage is TRBJ2-6; D is perhaps TRBD2 (5 bases). This CDR3 contains 16 residues. Trimming pared 7 bases from V and 4 bases from J, leaving 17 bases between. Germline-derived CDR1 and CDR2 are SNHLY and FYNNEI. CDR3 sequence: CASMDARGSGANVLTF. The DNA of the CDR3 is TGTGCCAGCATGGACGCCCGGGGATCGGGGGCCAACGTCCTGACTTTC.

This clone was detected only once. The genes are TRBV9 and TRBJ2-1; 8 nucleotides match TRBD2. The CDR3 is made up of 15 amino acids. Germline V CDR1 and CDR2: SGDLS, YYNGEE. J was trimmed by 4 bases and V by 0 bases; bases with no gene match: 3. CDR3 amino acids: CASSVVGGAYNEQFF. The CDR3 DNA sequence: TGTGCCAGCAGCGTAGTCGGGGGGGCTTACAATGAGCAGTTCTTC.

The rearrangement joins TRBV7-9 to TRBJ1-4; D is undetermined. Germline V gives CDR1 SEHNR, CDR2 FQNEAQ (reference sequence). Trimming shortened V by 0 bases and J by 11 bases, and 13 bases separated the two germline ends. The CDR3 totals 14 residues. The CDR3 bases are TGTGCCAGCAGCTTAGCGCGGGGAGGGCGTAAACTGTTTTTT. Encoded protein: CASSLARGGRKLFF.

This chain uses TRBV30 with TRBJ2-7; unclear D gene. The V end lost 1 base, the J end lost 3 bases, and 7 bases lay between the germline ends. CDR1 is GTSNPN, CDR2 SVGIG, per germline (reference sequence). The CDR3 length is 12 residues. The CDR3 nucleotides are TGTGCCTGGAGTGAGAACAGCTACGAGCAGTACGTC. Amino acids: CAWSENSYEQYV.

V and J are TRBV28 and TRBJ1-2; D perhaps matches TRBD1 (6 bases). The germline V gene has CDR1 MDHEN and CDR2 SYDVKM. The CDR3 has 14 residues. V gave up 2 bases and J gave up 8 bases, with 15 bases separating them. The CDR3 DNA sequence: TGTGCCAGCAGTTTACTTGGCCAGGGACACGGCTACACCTTC. Translating it yields CASSLLGQGHGYTF.

This CDR3 is CASRQERGFSPLHF. The CDR3 DNA follows: TGTGCCAGCAGACAAGAGCGTGGTTTTTCACCCCTCCACTTT. The chain couples TRBV2 to TRBJ1-6; no reliable D call. In germline, CDR1 is SNHLY, CDR2 FYNNEI. The CDR3 spans 14 residues. Deletions cut 6 bases from V and 9 bases from J, with 15 bases between.

V gene TRBV2 combines with J gene TRBJ1-5; 7 positions agree with TRBD1. The CDR3 length is 14 residues. From germline, CDR1 is SNHLY and CDR2 FYNNEI. V lost 6 bases and J lost 9; bases outside the gene matches: 11. The CDR3 loop is CASSQSTGARPQHF. CDR3 in DNA: TGTGCCAGCAGCCAAAGTACAGGGGCGAGGCCCCAGCATTTT. The whole variable domain, remainder taken from reference TRBV2 and TRBJ1-5, is EPEVTQTPSHQVTQMGQEVILRCVPISNHLYFYWYRQILGQKVEFLVSFYNNEISEKSEIFDDQFSVERPDGSNFTLKIRSTKLEDSAMYFCASSQSTGARPQHFGDGTRLSIL.

The chain couples TRBV3-1 (or the pseudogene TRBV3-2) to TRBJ1-4; maybe TRBD1 (5 bases). Trimming left V 4 bases short and J 0 bases short, with 15 bases between. Per the germline V gene, CDR1 is LGHDT and CDR2 is YNNKEL (reference sequence). There are 17 residues in the CDR3. CDR3 region: CASSPTGKGTTNEKLFF. CDR3 in DNA: TGTGCCAGCAGCCCAACAGGAAAAGGCACAACTAATGAAAAACTGTTTTTT.

V gene TRBV19 combines with J gene TRBJ2-1; 13 positions agree with TRBD2. V shed 3 bases, J shed 5 bases, and the junction held 1 base outside the gene matches. The CDR3 length is 15 residues. Germline V gives CDR1 LNHDA, CDR2 SQIVND (reference sequence). CDR3 sequence (DNA): TGTGCCAGTAGTATTACTAGCGGGGGGGACAATGAGCAGTTCTTC. Its protein product is CASSITSGGDNEQFF.

The chain carries TRBV19 and TRBJ2-3; TRBD2 matches 8 bases. The trim removed 3 bases at V and 0 bases at J, leaving 11 bases unmatched. This CDR3 has 18 amino acids. Germline V gene data show CDR1 as LNHDA and CDR2 as SQIVND (reference sequence). The CDR3 nucleotides read TGTGCCAGTAGTATGCCCCTCCTTACTAGCGGTAGCACAGATACGCAGTATTTT. The encoded protein is CASSMPLLTSGSTDTQYF.

This chain links TRBV27 with TRBJ2-1; the match to TRBD1 covers 8 bases. This CDR3 has 13 residues. V lost 4 bases, J lost 7 bases, and 3 bases stayed unmatched. Germline assignment: CDR1 MNHEY and CDR2 SMNVEV (reference sequence). CDR3 coding DNA: TGTGCCAGCAGTTCAGGGGGCTGGAATGAGCAGTTCTTC. Residues: CASSSGGWNEQFF.

This rearrangement joins TRBV6-2 or TRBV6-3 to TRBJ2-7; 7 bases match TRBD1. This CDR3 is 16 amino acids long. The germline CDR1 and CDR2 sequences are MNHEY and SVGEGT. J lost 5 bases, V lost 0 bases, and 10 bases had no gene match. DNA for the CDR3: TGTGCCAGCAGTTACTCGAGGGGGCGTTTAGGTGACGAGCAGTACGTC. Translated, it gives CASSYSRGRLGDEQYV.

The CDR3 here is CASSGLAGGETQYF. The CDR3 DNA is TGTGCCAGCAGCGGACTAGCGGGGGGAGAGACCCAGTACTTC. The rearrangement links TRBV27 to TRBJ2-5, with 14 bases that match TRBD2. With 6 bases clipped from V and 4 bases from J, the junction kept 1 base outside the gene matches. Germline V gives CDR1 MNHEY, CDR2 SMNVEV (reference sequence). The CDR3 is made up of 14 amino acids.

The V and J genes are TRBV20-1 and TRBJ1-4, with a weak D call TRBD1 (6 bases). There are 15 residues in the CDR3. Trimming cost V 3 bases and J 0 bases, with 11 bases left between them. The germline CDR1 and CDR2 sequences are DFQATT and SNEGSKA (reference sequence). The CDR3 region is CSASQGLATNEKLFF. The DNA for the CDR3 is TGCAGTGCTAGTCAGGGGCTAGCAACTAATGAAAAACTGTTTTTT.